Below, one TCR beta chain is given with its context. It lacks a known antigen. No quality values exist for individual bases; no much larger clone is one base distant. This entry is derived from a study of T-cell reconstitution after alpha-beta-depleted transplantation in children (dated by TCRdb to about 2016). Turning to the overall study: The study quantitatively tracked T-cell immune reconstitution after TCRalphabeta/CD19-depleted allogeneic hematopoietic cell transplantation in children using TCR repertoire profiling.

Overall study results and their limits: The frequencies of hyperexpanded clones fell over the following months, and after one year, T-cell counts and TCRbeta diversity were mostly attributed to newly produced T cells. About two months after transplant, the apparently early recovery of alphabetaT-cell counts reportedly depended on just several hundred clones that had expanded rapidly and came from non-depleted graft cells. In some patients, the high TCRbeta diversity seen at day 60 was put down to recipient T cells and intrathymic progenitors that had survived conditioning.

The CDR3 starts with the cysteine, ends with the phenylalanine, and has 15 residues. Solely the CDR3 DNA is kept, with 45 bases framed from the first base. In the germline V gene, CDR1 corresponds to MNHEY and CDR2 to SVGAGI. Relative to germline, V is 2 bases shorter and J is 0 bases shorter, with 8 bases between their ends. Receptor amplification or capture employed PCR. Sequencing was carried out with an Illumina HiSeq 2500. Molecular barcoding was employed in the preparation of TCR libraries, with unique molecular identifiers being used to normalize TCRbeta repertoire quantification. TCRdb cleaned the public reads at Q25 with fastp, built clones with MiXCR and kept in-frame beta chains. Every CDR3 protein is listed once, alongside the most common genes and DNA of its rows. This sample has almost 500,000 distinct CDR3 sequences in its table, and about 10% of those were observed once. The biggest ten clones account for around 2% of the sample.

The sample's treatment or condition label, decoded: allogeneic hematopoietic cell transplantation with graft depleted of TCRalphabeta T cells and CD19 B cells. TCRalphabeta/CD19-depleted allogeneic hematopoietic cell grafts were given to the transplant recipients, all of whom were children. The sequence joins TRBV6-5 to TRBJ2-1; the D gene is not confidently resolved. This TCR came from a child aged 2 to 10 with inherited bone marrow failure, due to receive a stem cell transplant. Sequences were derived from PBMCs, sampled before TCRalphabeta/CD19-depleted stem cell transplant. CDR3 loop: CASSYAGNSYNEQFF. The DNA reads TGTGCCAGCAGTTACGCCGGAAACTCCTACAATGAGCAGTTCTTC.